The rows below give T cell receptor beta chains drawn from one sample of a study of blood T cell repertoires in COVID-19. Method: immunoSEQ multiplex PCR; TCRdb's copy keeps in-frame clones and lacks some. The table lists approximately 500,000 clones, 88% of them singletons, with 1.5% to 2% in the top ten. The sequencing input was PBMCs or T cells enriched from blood (not recorded which). The receptors come from a woman in her 40s who had recovered from COVID-19. Each CDR3 is given with its conserved first and last residue. A D gene is named only where the DNA matches it firmly. Clone size is shown for a subset of rows, as once, few, many or a class of expanded clone.

CDR3 length: 13; V gene: TRBV27; J gene: TRBJ1-6; clone size: .; D gene: .; CDR3 DNA: TGTGCCAGCAGTTCCAGGGAAAATTCACCCCTCCACTTT; CDR3 protein: CASSSRENSPLHF
CDR3 length: 14; V gene: TRBV3-1/TRBV3-2; J gene: TRBJ1-2; clone size: .; D gene: .; CDR3 DNA: TGTGCCAGCAGCCAAGATCCCACGGGGGGTGGCTACACCTTC; CDR3 protein: CASSQDPTGGGYTF
CDR3 length: 12; V gene: TRBV7-2; J gene: TRBJ2-1; clone size: .; D gene: TRBD1; CDR3 DNA: TGTGCCAGTGGGACAGGGAACAATGAGCAGTTCTTC; CDR3 protein: CASGTGNNEQFF
CDR3 length: 16; V gene: TRBV11-2; J gene: TRBJ2-1; clone size: .; D gene: TRBD2; CDR3 DNA: TGTGCCAGCAGCTTAGGTCGGACTAGCGGCCACAATGAGCAGTTCTTC; CDR3 protein: CASSLGRTSGHNEQFF
CDR3 length: 15; V gene: TRBV21-1; J gene: TRBJ2-7; clone size: .; D gene: .; CDR3 DNA: TGTGCCAGCAGCAGCCGCCGGGAACAGTCGGACGAGCAGTACTTC; CDR3 protein: CASSSRREQSDEQYF
CDR3 length: 15; V gene: TRBV7-2; J gene: TRBJ1-2; clone size: .; D gene: .; CDR3 DNA: TGTGCCAGCAGCTTAGGCTGGACAGAGCTGGACGGCTACACCTTC; CDR3 protein: CASSLGWTELDGYTF
CDR3 length: 15; V gene: TRBV6-5; J gene: TRBJ1-5; clone size: .; D gene: .; CDR3 DNA: TGTGCCAGCAGGCGAGGACATGGGAGCAATCAGCCCCAGCATTTT; CDR3 protein: CASRRGHGSNQPQHF
CDR3 length: 13; V gene: TRBV11-3; J gene: TRBJ1-1; clone size: .; D gene: .; CDR3 DNA: TGTGCCAGCACCCAATTGGGGAGCACTGAAGCTTTCTTT; CDR3 protein: CASTQLGSTEAFF
CDR3 length: 11; V gene: TRBV6-5; J gene: TRBJ1-6; clone size: .; D gene: TRBD1; CDR3 DNA: TGTGCCAGTGGACAGGGTTTGACCCTCCACTTT; CDR3 protein: CASGQGLTLHF
CDR3 length: 16; V gene: TRBV4-3; J gene: TRBJ2-7; clone size: .; D gene: TRBD2; CDR3 DNA: TGCGCCAGCAGCCAAGAGAGAAGCGGGATAAACTACGAGCAGTACTTC; CDR3 protein: CASSQERSGINYEQYF
CDR3 length: 14; V gene: TRBV28; J gene: TRBJ1-1; clone size: .; D gene: .; CDR3 DNA: TGTGCCAGCAGTTTATGGCCGGAGGTGGTGGGAGCTTTCTTT; CDR3 protein: CASSLWPEVVGAFF
CDR3 length: 14; V gene: TRBV10-2; J gene: TRBJ2-7; clone size: .; D gene: .; CDR3 DNA: TGCGCCAGCAGTGATCGAAGCGTCTCCTACGAGCAGTACTTC; CDR3 protein: CASSDRSVSYEQYF
CDR3 length: 18; V gene: TRBV4-1; J gene: TRBJ1-4; clone size: .; D gene: TRBD1; CDR3 DNA: TGCGCCAGCAGCCTAGACCGGGACAGGGTTTTAACTAATGAAAAACTGTTTTTT; CDR3 protein: CASSLDRDRVLTNEKLFF
CDR3 length: 14; V gene: TRBV7-2; J gene: TRBJ1-2; clone size: .; D gene: TRBD1; CDR3 DNA: TGTGCCAGCAGCTTAGTAGCGACAGGGGCTGGCTACACCTTC; CDR3 protein: CASSLVATGAGYTF
CDR3 length: 12; V gene: TRBV2; J gene: TRBJ1-1; clone size: once; D gene: .; CDR3 DNA: TGTGCCAGCACCCCCTGGCGGACTGAAGCTTTCTTT; CDR3 protein: CASTPWRTEAFF
CDR3 length: 14; V gene: TRBV5-4; J gene: TRBJ2-5; clone size: .; D gene: TRBD1; CDR3 DNA: TGTGCCAGCAGCCAAGGACAGGGGTACGGGACCCAGTACTTC; CDR3 protein: CASSQGQGYGTQYF
CDR3 length: 15; V gene: TRBV5-1; J gene: TRBJ2-7; clone size: once; D gene: TRBD1; CDR3 DNA: TGCGCCAGCAGCATCGACCCAGGGACAGGGGCCGAGCAGTACTTC; CDR3 protein: CASSIDPGTGAEQYF
CDR3 length: 13; V gene: TRBV29-1; J gene: TRBJ2-7; clone size: .; D gene: .; CDR3 DNA: TGCAGCGCTGAAGGTGACAGCTCCTACGAGCAGTACTTC; CDR3 protein: CSAEGDSSYEQYF
CDR3 length: 17; V gene: TRBV5-1; J gene: TRBJ2-1; clone size: .; D gene: TRBD2; CDR3 DNA: TGCGCCAGCACCCCAGGTCGTGTTAGCGGGACATCCAATGAGCAGTTCTTC; CDR3 protein: CASTPGRVSGTSNEQFF
CDR3 length: 16; V gene: TRBV4-2; J gene: TRBJ2-7; clone size: .; D gene: TRBD1; CDR3 DNA: TGTGCCAGCAGCCTAGGGGGACAGGGGGCAACCTACGAGCAGTACTTC; CDR3 protein: CASSLGGQGATYEQYF
CDR3 length: 15; V gene: TRBV7-2; J gene: TRBJ1-2; clone size: once; D gene: .; CDR3 DNA: TGTGCCAGCAGCTCCCGAGGAGTGGCCGCCCTAGGCTACACCTTC; CDR3 protein: CASSSRGVAALGYTF
CDR3 length: 14; V gene: TRBV6-5; J gene: TRBJ1-1; clone size: .; D gene: .; CDR3 DNA: TGTGCCAGCATCTTGGGAGGCGAGGGGACTGAAGCTTTCTTT; CDR3 protein: CASILGGEGTEAFF
CDR3 length: 12; V gene: TRBV12-3/TRBV12-4; J gene: TRBJ1-4; clone size: .; D gene: .; CDR3 DNA: TGTGCCAGCAGTTTTATTCAGAACAGACTGTTTTTT; CDR3 protein: CASSFIQNRLFF
CDR3 length: 17; V gene: TRBV6-2/TRBV6-3; J gene: TRBJ2-7; clone size: .; D gene: TRBD2; CDR3 DNA: TGTGCCAGCAGACCTCCCGGGGGGGCAGGGAACACCTACGAGCAGTACTTC; CDR3 protein: CASRPPGGAGNTYEQYF
CDR3 length: 13; V gene: TRBV10-2; J gene: TRBJ2-2; clone size: .; D gene: .; CDR3 DNA: TGCGCCAGCAGTGATCTGAACACCGGGGAGCTGTTTTTT; CDR3 protein: CASSDLNTGELFF
CDR3 length: 14; V gene: TRBV7-2; J gene: TRBJ2-7; clone size: .; D gene: .; CDR3 DNA: TGTGCCAGCAGCTTAGGTCACACAACCTACGAGCAGTACTTC; CDR3 protein: CASSLGHTTYEQYF
CDR3 length: 15; V gene: TRBV7-9; J gene: TRBJ2-2; clone size: .; D gene: .; CDR3 DNA: TGTGCCAGCAGCTTACGGGGTTGGAACACCGGGGAGCTGTTTTTT; CDR3 protein: CASSLRGWNTGELFF
CDR3 length: 16; V gene: TRBV5-1; J gene: TRBJ2-3; clone size: .; D gene: .; CDR3 DNA: TGCGCCAGCAGCCCAGAGGGGGATCTTGCCACAGATACGCAGTATTTT; CDR3 protein: CASSPEGDLATDTQYF
CDR3 length: 15; V gene: TRBV5-1; J gene: TRBJ2-4; clone size: .; D gene: TRBD1; CDR3 DNA: TGCGCCAGCAGCTTGGAGCAGGGGGCTTCGGGCATTCAGTACTTC; CDR3 protein: CASSLEQGASGIQYF
CDR3 length: 12; V gene: TRBV5-1; J gene: TRBJ1-2; clone size: .; D gene: .; CDR3 DNA: TGCGCCAGCAGCTTTGAGGGCTATGGCTACACCTTC; CDR3 protein: CASSFEGYGYTF
CDR3 length: 13; V gene: TRBV6-5; J gene: TRBJ2-3; clone size: .; D gene: .; CDR3 DNA: TGTGCCAGTATGGGCAGCTCCACAGATACGCAGTATTTT; CDR3 protein: CASMGSSTDTQYF
CDR3 length: 17; V gene: TRBV15; J gene: TRBJ2-1; clone size: .; D gene: .; CDR3 DNA: TGTGCCACCAGCAGAGGTCGAGTGGAGGGCAGGTACAATGAGCAGTTCTTC; CDR3 protein: CATSRGRVEGRYNEQFF
CDR3 length: 13; V gene: TRBV7-8; J gene: TRBJ1-5; clone size: .; D gene: .; CDR3 DNA: TGTGCCAGCAGCTTCGGGGGTGGTCAGCCCCAGCATTTT; CDR3 protein: CASSFGGGQPQHF
CDR3 length: 13; V gene: TRBV5-6; J gene: TRBJ2-5; clone size: .; D gene: TRBD2; CDR3 DNA: TGTGCCAGCAGCTACGGACTAGTTGAGACCCAGTACTTC; CDR3 protein: CASSYGLVETQYF
CDR3 length: 12; V gene: TRBV24-1; J gene: TRBJ2-5; clone size: .; D gene: .; CDR3 DNA: TGTGCCACCAGTGCCTCACAGGAGACCCAGTACTTC; CDR3 protein: CATSASQETQYF
CDR3 length: 16; V gene: TRBV4-1; J gene: TRBJ2-3; clone size: once; D gene: .; CDR3 DNA: TGCGCCAGCAGCCAAGATGAGAGCGCCTTCACAGATACGCAGTATTTT; CDR3 protein: CASSQDESAFTDTQYF
CDR3 length: 15; V gene: TRBV5-4; J gene: TRBJ2-7; clone size: .; D gene: TRBD1; CDR3 DNA: TGTGCCAGCAGCAAAATACCCGGGACAGGGGACGAGCAGTACTTC; CDR3 protein: CASSKIPGTGDEQYF
CDR3 length: 14; V gene: TRBV9; J gene: TRBJ2-5; clone size: .; D gene: .; CDR3 DNA: TGTGCCAGCAGCTACCAGGGTAGTGGAGAGACCCAGTACTTC; CDR3 protein: CASSYQGSGETQYF
CDR3 length: 15; V gene: TRBV11-3; J gene: TRBJ2-1; clone size: .; D gene: TRBD2; CDR3 DNA: TGTGCCAGCAGCTTAGAGGTAGCGGGACTCAATGAGCAGTTCTTC; CDR3 protein: CASSLEVAGLNEQFF
CDR3 length: 13; V gene: TRBV7-9; J gene: TRBJ2-2; clone size: .; D gene: .; CDR3 DNA: TGTGCCAGCAGCTTACGAGGAACCGGGGAGCTGTTTTTT; CDR3 protein: CASSLRGTGELFF
CDR3 length: 15; V gene: TRBV7-9; J gene: TRBJ2-7; clone size: few; D gene: TRBD2; CDR3 DNA: TGTGCCAGCAGTACCACTAGCGGGTCCCTCTACGAGCAGTACTTC; CDR3 protein: CASSTTSGSLYEQYF
CDR3 length: 18; V gene: TRBV9; J gene: TRBJ2-7; clone size: once; D gene: TRBD2; CDR3 DNA: TGTGCCAGCAGCGTAGCGGCTAGCGGGAGCCCATTTCAGATCGAGCAGTACTTC; CDR3 protein: CASSVAASGSPFQIEQYF
CDR3 length: 13; V gene: TRBV19; J gene: TRBJ2-1; clone size: .; D gene: .; CDR3 DNA: TGTGCCAGTAGCCCGGACAGAAACAATGAGCAGTTCTTC; CDR3 protein: CASSPDRNNEQFF
CDR3 length: 17; V gene: TRBV7-8; J gene: TRBJ2-1; clone size: once; D gene: TRBD1; CDR3 DNA: TGTGCCAGCAGCTTTCCGGGACAGGCGAGCTCCTACAATGAGCAGTTCTTC; CDR3 protein: CASSFPGQASSYNEQFF
CDR3 length: 14; V gene: TRBV5-4; J gene: TRBJ1-2; clone size: .; D gene: TRBD1; CDR3 DNA: TGTGCCAGCAGCTTGGCGGGGACAGGGCAGGGCTACACCTTC; CDR3 protein: CASSLAGTGQGYTF
CDR3 length: 14; V gene: TRBV29-1; J gene: TRBJ1-3; clone size: .; D gene: .; CDR3 DNA: TGCAGCGTTGCGGAGACTCCCCACGGAAACACCATATATTTT; CDR3 protein: CSVAETPHGNTIYF
CDR3 length: 18; V gene: TRBV7-2; J gene: TRBJ2-7; clone size: .; D gene: TRBD2; CDR3 DNA: TGTGCCAGCAGCTTAGCGGGAAAGACTAGCGGAAATTCCTACGAGCAGTACTTC; CDR3 protein: CASSLAGKTSGNSYEQYF
CDR3 length: 16; V gene: TRBV11-2; J gene: TRBJ2-3; clone size: .; D gene: TRBD2; CDR3 DNA: TGTGCCCAACAAAGGGGACTAGCGGGAGCCGCAGATACGCAGTATTTT; CDR3 protein: CAQQRGLAGAADTQYF
CDR3 length: 15; V gene: TRBV7-9; J gene: TRBJ2-3; clone size: few; D gene: TRBD2; CDR3 DNA: TGTGCCAGCAGCGGGGGACTAGCGAACACAGATACGCAGTATTTT; CDR3 protein: CASSGGLANTDTQYF
CDR3 length: 18; V gene: TRBV4-3; J gene: TRBJ2-1; clone size: .; D gene: TRBD1; CDR3 DNA: TGCGCCAGCAGCCAAACCCCCGCAGACAGGGGCTGGCGGGATGAGCAGTTCTTC; CDR3 protein: CASSQTPADRGWRDEQFF
CDR3 length: 16; V gene: TRBV19; J gene: TRBJ2-1; clone size: .; D gene: .; CDR3 DNA: TGTGCCAGTAGCTTATGGGGGCCGGGGGGCCGCAATGAGCAGTTCTTC; CDR3 protein: CASSLWGPGGRNEQFF
CDR3 length: 14; V gene: TRBV7-8; J gene: TRBJ2-7; clone size: .; D gene: .; CDR3 DNA: TGTGCCAGCAGCTTAGAGGGGGATGTGGGTAGGCAGTACTTC; CDR3 protein: CASSLEGDVGRQYF
CDR3 length: 15; V gene: TRBV13; J gene: TRBJ2-7; clone size: .; D gene: TRBD1; CDR3 DNA: TGTGCCAGCAGCTTCGCTGGGACAGCGATCTACGAGCAGTACTTC; CDR3 protein: CASSFAGTAIYEQYF
CDR3 length: 13; V gene: TRBV13; J gene: TRBJ2-7; clone size: once; D gene: .; CDR3 DNA: TGTGCCAGCAGCTCGCTAGCTTCCTACGAGCAGTACTTC; CDR3 protein: CASSSLASYEQYF
CDR3 length: 13; V gene: TRBV25-1; J gene: TRBJ1-4; clone size: few; D gene: .; CDR3 DNA: TGTGCCAGCATGCGGGAGGCCTTCGGAAAACTGTTTTTT; CDR3 protein: CASMREAFGKLFF